A selection of T cell receptor beta chains follows, all from one sample in a study of beta chain features in type 1 diabetes. The table came from immunoSEQ multiplex PCR; TCRdb's copy has only in-frame clones and leaves some out. The table records hundreds of thousands of clones, roughly 30% of them present only once. Material: naive CD4+ T cells from blood. The receptor source for this set is a man aged 18 to 30 in good health. Both conserved end residues are part of each CDR3. D genes are given only for firm matches. Clone size appears in some rows only: once, few, many, or a class for an expanded clone.

>few|TRBV4-3|NA|TRBJ2-3
CASSQDRPSTDTQYF
TGCGCCAGCAGCCAAGATCGGCCTAGCACAGATACGCAGTATTTT
>NA|TRBV7-2|TRBD1|TRBJ2-3
CASSLGDRVSTDTQYF
TGTGCCAGCAGCTTAGGGGACAGGGTTAGCACAGATACGCAGTATTTT
>NA|TRBV19|NA|TRBJ2-1
CASRSRGSYNEQFF
TGTGCCAGTAGGAGCCGGGGCTCCTACAATGAGCAGTTCTTC
>NA|TRBV7-2|TRBD1|TRBJ2-7
CASSLGTGVHEQYF
TGTGCCAGCAGCCTCGGGACAGGGGTACACGAGCAGTACTTC
>few|TRBV18|NA|TRBJ2-3
CASSPQALSDTQYF
TGTGCCAGCTCACCACAGGCCCTTTCAGATACGCAGTATTTT
>NA|TRBV30|NA|TRBJ1-4
CAWTGYNEKLFF
TGTGCCTGGACAGGCTACAATGAAAAACTGTTTTTT
>NA|TRBV4-3|NA|TRBJ2-7
CASSQDPGREQYF
TGCGCCAGCAGCCAAGATCCGGGGCGCGAGCAGTACTTC
>few|TRBV7-2|NA|TRBJ1-1
CASSLVILGQAFF
TGTGCCAGCAGCTTAGTAATACTGGGCCAAGCTTTCTTT
>few|TRBV5-4|NA|TRBJ2-1
CASTPQGTSYNEQFF
TGTGCCAGCACCCCCCAGGGGACCTCCTACAATGAGCAGTTCTTC
>NA|TRBV29-1|NA|TRBJ2-7
CSVAGTLPYEQYF
TGCAGCGTTGCCGGGACCTTACCCTACGAGCAGTACTTC
>once|TRBV7-2|TRBD1|TRBJ2-2
CASSSTGFPTGELFF
TGTGCCAGCAGCTCGACAGGGTTCCCCACGGGGGAGCTGTTTTTT
>few|TRBV7-3|TRBD2|TRBJ2-1
CASSFGLAGLNEQFF
TGTGCCAGCAGCTTCGGACTAGCGGGCCTCAATGAGCAGTTCTTC
>NA|TRBV9|NA|TRBJ2-7
CASSVVPVYEQYF
TGTGCCAGCAGCGTAGTCCCAGTTTACGAGCAGTACTTC
>NA|TRBV7-3|NA|TRBJ2-5
CASSPVGSQETQYF
TGTGCCAGCAGCCCCGTTGGGAGTCAAGAGACCCAGTACTTC
>few|TRBV5-1|NA|TRBJ2-3
CASSSGDERSTDTQYF
TGCGCCAGCAGCTCGGGAGACGAGCGGAGCACAGATACGCAGTATTTT
>NA|TRBV30|NA|TRBJ2-5
CAWSVSVQETQYF
TGTGCCTGGAGTGTTAGCGTGCAAGAGACCCAGTACTTC
>NA|TRBV2|TRBD2|TRBJ2-5
CASSDVVAGETQYF
TGTGCCAGCAGTGACGTGGTAGCGGGAGAGACCCAGTACTTC
>NA|TRBV10-3|TRBD2|TRBJ2-1
CATNELAGGGHEQFF
TGTGCCACCAACGAACTAGCGGGAGGAGGTCATGAGCAGTTCTTC
>few|TRBV15|TRBD1|TRBJ2-3
CATQQGVSTDTQYF
TGTGCCACCCAACAGGGGGTGAGCACAGATACGCAGTATTTT
>NA|TRBV7-2|TRBD1|TRBJ2-1
CASSPRTGGFDNEQFF
TGTGCCAGCAGCCCACGGACAGGGGGCTTCGACAATGAGCAGTTCTTC
>few|TRBV4-1|TRBD2|TRBJ2-1
CASSQEWGTSGSHEQFF
TGCGCCAGCAGCCAAGAGTGGGGGACTAGCGGGAGCCATGAGCAGTTCTTC
>NA|TRBV30|NA|TRBJ1-5
CAWAKRRQRSNQPQHF
TGTGCCTGGGCCAAACGGAGACAACGTAGCAATCAGCCCCAGCATTTT
>few|TRBV7-2|NA|TRBJ1-4
CASSFRVTNEKLFF
TGTGCCAGCAGCTTCAGGGTTACTAATGAAAAACTGTTTTTT
>few|TRBV29-1|NA|TRBJ1-1
CSVKPRTENTEAFF
TGCAGCGTGAAGCCCCGGACGGAGAACACTGAAGCTTTCTTT
>NA|TRBV7-2|NA|TRBJ2-7
CASSLATEQYF
TGTGCCAGCAGCTTAGCGACCGAGCAGTACTTC
>NA|TRBV25-1|NA|TRBJ1-2
CASSEYPRGYTF
TGTGCCAGCAGTGAATATCCACGCGGCTACACCTTC
>NA|TRBV29-1|NA|TRBJ2-1
CSVDRSGVEQFF
TGCAGCGTTGATCGTTCAGGGGTTGAGCAGTTCTTC
>few|TRBV9|NA|TRBJ1-2
CASSVVAGSSYGYTF
TGTGCCAGCAGCGTAGTAGCAGGGTCGAGCTATGGCTACACCTTC
>NA|TRBV19|TRBD1|TRBJ2-7
CASNPTGSLTYEQYF
TGTGCCAGTAACCCGACAGGGAGCCTCACCTACGAGCAGTACTTC
>NA|TRBV7-2|NA|TRBJ2-1
CASSLDRTANNEQFF
TGTGCCAGCAGCTTAGACCGGACAGCAAACAATGAGCAGTTCTTC
>NA|TRBV4-3|TRBD2|TRBJ2-1
CASSQEGRGLAGGHYNEQFF
TGCGCCAGCAGCCAAGAGGGCAGGGGACTAGCGGGAGGCCATTACAATGAGCAGTTCTTC
>few|TRBV4-2|NA|TRBJ1-3
CASSQDLPLSGNTIYF
TGTGCCAGCAGCCAAGATCTGCCCCTCTCTGGAAACACCATATATTTT
>NA|TRBV5-4|NA|TRBJ2-3
CASSPIPGQATDTQYF
TGTGCCAGCAGCCCAATCCCGGGACAAGCGACAGATACGCAGTATTTT
>few|TRBV9|NA|TRBJ2-1
CASSDGGPALGNEQFF
TGTGCCAGCAGTGACGGGGGCCCAGCTTTGGGAAATGAGCAGTTCTTC
>NA|TRBV7-2|NA|TRBJ2-1
CASSLARLGEQFF
TGTGCCAGCAGCTTAGCCAGGTTGGGTGAGCAGTTCTTC
>few|TRBV5-1|TRBD1|TRBJ2-1
CASSSRGLSYNEQFF
TGCGCCAGCAGCTCCAGGGGGCTAAGCTACAATGAGCAGTTCTTC
>NA|TRBV4-1|NA|TRBJ2-6
CASSQGAGASSGANVLTF
TGCGCCAGCAGCCAAGGGGCAGGCGCGAGCTCTGGGGCCAACGTCCTGACTTTC
>few|TRBV12-5|TRBD1|TRBJ2-3
CASGDPRQGSDTQYF
TGTGCTAGTGGTGACCCAAGACAGGGGTCAGATACGCAGTATTTT
>few|TRBV9|NA|TRBJ2-5
CASSVAYGPGSETQYF
TGTGCCAGCAGCGTAGCGTATGGCCCGGGGTCGGAGACCCAGTACTTC
>NA|TRBV9|NA|TRBJ2-3
CASSVGDSSGTDTQYF
TGTGCCAGCAGCGTAGGTGACTCTTCCGGCACAGATACGCAGTATTTT
>few|TRBV5-4|TRBD2|TRBJ2-1
CASSLDSGRIYEQFF
TGTGCCAGCAGCTTGGACAGCGGGAGGATATATGAGCAGTTCTTC
>few|TRBV29-1|TRBD1|TRBJ1-1
CSAHNRSPGGNTEAFF
TGCAGCGCGCATAACCGGTCGCCAGGGGGCAACACTGAAGCTTTCTTT
>few|TRBV7-3|NA|TRBJ2-3
CASSSGTLSTDTQYF
TGTGCCAGCAGCTCCGGGACCTTGAGCACAGATACGCAGTATTTT
>NA|TRBV2|NA|TRBJ2-4
CASTREREHIQYF
TGTGCCAGCACCAGAGAGAGGGAGCACATTCAGTACTTC
>NA|TRBV18|TRBD2|TRBJ2-7
CASSPSGSPYEQYF
TGTGCCAGCTCACCTAGCGGGTCGCCCTACGAGCAGTACTTC
>NA|TRBV30|NA|TRBJ2-1
CAWGLYNEQFF
TGTGCCTGGGGACTGTACAATGAGCAGTTCTTC
>NA|TRBV5-1|NA|TRBJ2-1
CASSSYGNNEQFF
TGCGCCAGCAGCTCCTACGGTAACAATGAGCAGTTCTTC
>NA|TRBV5-1|TRBD2|TRBJ2-3
CASSSLAGVDTQYF
TGCGCCAGCAGCTCCCTAGCGGGAGTCGATACGCAGTATTTT
>NA|TRBV29-1|TRBD2|TRBJ2-1
CSVSFPTSGVYNEQFF
TGCAGCGTTTCCTTTCCGACTAGCGGAGTCTACAATGAGCAGTTCTTC
>NA|TRBV7-2|TRBD1|TRBJ2-4
CASSLRDSIAKNIQYF
TGTGCCAGCAGCCTCCGGGACAGCATAGCCAAAAACATTCAGTACTTC
>NA|TRBV7-2|NA|TRBJ2-7
CASSLSGSLDEQYF
TGTGCCAGCAGCTTATCGGGCAGCTTGGACGAGCAGTACTTC
>NA|TRBV7-8|NA|TRBJ2-7
CASSIRDLSSYEQYF
TGTGCCAGCAGTATACGGGATCTGAGTAGCTACGAGCAGTACTTC
>few|TRBV6-6|NA|TRBJ2-3
CASSRGLGTDTQYF
TGTGCCAGCTCCAGGGGCCTGGGCACAGATACGCAGTATTTT
>NA|TRBV6-5|NA|TRBJ2-5
CASSSPVDKTQYF
TGTGCCAGCAGTTCCCCGGTTGATAAGACCCAGTACTTC
>few|TRBV6-1|NA|TRBJ1-1
CASRDQLNTEAFF
TGTGCCAGCAGAGATCAGTTGAACACTGAAGCTTTCTTT
>few|TRBV20-1|NA|TRBJ2-5
CSAKGPETQYF
TGCAGTGCTAAGGGCCCCGAGACCCAGTACTTC
>few|TRBV14|NA|TRBJ2-3
CASSQDRAGSNTDTQYF
TGTGCCAGCAGCCAAGATCGGGCAGGCTCTAACACAGATACGCAGTATTTT
>NA|TRBV25-1|NA|TRBJ2-5
CASSEFGVTETQYF
TGTGCCAGCAGTGAATTTGGGGTTACAGAGACCCAGTACTTC
>few|TRBV5-1|NA|TRBJ2-5
CASSYDYQETQYF
TGCGCCAGCAGCTACGATTACCAAGAGACCCAGTACTTC
>few|TRBV4-1|TRBD2|TRBJ2-1
CASSQAGTTDEQFF
TGCGCCAGCAGCCAAGCCGGGACTACTGATGAGCAGTTCTTC